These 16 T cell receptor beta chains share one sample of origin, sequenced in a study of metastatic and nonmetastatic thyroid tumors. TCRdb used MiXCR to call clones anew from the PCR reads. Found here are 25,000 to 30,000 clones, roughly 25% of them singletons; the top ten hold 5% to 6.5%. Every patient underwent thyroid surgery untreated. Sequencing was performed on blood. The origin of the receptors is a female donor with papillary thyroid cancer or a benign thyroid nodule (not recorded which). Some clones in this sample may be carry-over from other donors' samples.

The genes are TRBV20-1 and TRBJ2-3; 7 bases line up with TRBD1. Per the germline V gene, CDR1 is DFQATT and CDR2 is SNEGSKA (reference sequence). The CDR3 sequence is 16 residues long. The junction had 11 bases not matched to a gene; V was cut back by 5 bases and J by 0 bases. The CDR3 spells CSAPVNRGSSTDTQYF. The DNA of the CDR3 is TGCAGTGCTCCGGTGAACAGGGGATCTAGCACAGATACGCAGTATTTT.

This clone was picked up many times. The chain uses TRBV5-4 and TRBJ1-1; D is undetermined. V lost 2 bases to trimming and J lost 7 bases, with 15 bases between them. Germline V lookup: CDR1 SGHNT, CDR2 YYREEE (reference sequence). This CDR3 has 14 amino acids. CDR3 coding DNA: TGTGCCAGCAGCTTCCGGTCAACGAGTGGTGAAGCTTTCTTT. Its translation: CASSFRSTSGEAFF.

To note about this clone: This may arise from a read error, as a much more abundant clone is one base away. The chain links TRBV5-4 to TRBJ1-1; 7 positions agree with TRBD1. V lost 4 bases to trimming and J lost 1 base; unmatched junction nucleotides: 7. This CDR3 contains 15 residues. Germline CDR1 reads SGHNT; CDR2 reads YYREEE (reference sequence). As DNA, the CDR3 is TGTGCCAGCAGCCTCGGGACAGCTGAGAACACTGAAGCTTTCTTT. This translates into CASSLGTAENTEAFF.

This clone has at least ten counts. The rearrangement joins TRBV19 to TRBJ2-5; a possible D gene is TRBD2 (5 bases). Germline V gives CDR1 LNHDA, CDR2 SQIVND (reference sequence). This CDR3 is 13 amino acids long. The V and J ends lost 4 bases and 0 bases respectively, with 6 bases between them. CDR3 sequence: CASSTGYQETQYF. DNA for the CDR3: TGTGCCAGTAGTACGGGGTACCAAGAGACCCAGTACTTC.

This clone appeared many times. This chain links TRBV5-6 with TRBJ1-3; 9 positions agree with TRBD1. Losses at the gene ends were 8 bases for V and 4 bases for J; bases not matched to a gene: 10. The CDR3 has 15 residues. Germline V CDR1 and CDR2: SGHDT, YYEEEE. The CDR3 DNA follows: TGTGCCAGGGTAAACAGGGGGCTGTCGGGAAACACCATATATTTT. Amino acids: CARVNRGLSGNTIYF. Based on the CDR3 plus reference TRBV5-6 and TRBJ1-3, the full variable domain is DAGVTQSPTHLIKTRGQQVTLRCSPKSGHDTVSWYQQALGQGPQFIFQYYEEEERQRGNFPDRFSGHQFPNYSSELNVNALLLGDSALYLCARVNRGLSGNTIYFGEGSWLTVV.

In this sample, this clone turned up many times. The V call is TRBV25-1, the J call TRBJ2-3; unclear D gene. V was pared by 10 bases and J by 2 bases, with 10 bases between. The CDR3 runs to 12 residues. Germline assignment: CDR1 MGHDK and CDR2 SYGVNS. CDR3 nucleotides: TGTGCCACCGCCTCCTTCACAGATACGCAGTATTTT. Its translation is CATASFTDTQYF.

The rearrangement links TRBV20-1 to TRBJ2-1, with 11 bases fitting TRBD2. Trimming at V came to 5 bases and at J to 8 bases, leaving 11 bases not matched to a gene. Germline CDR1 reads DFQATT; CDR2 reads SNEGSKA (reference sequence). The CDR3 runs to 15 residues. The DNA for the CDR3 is TGCAGTGCTTTTGGACTAGCGGGTTTTCAGGATGAGCAGTTCTTC. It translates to CSAFGLAGFQDEQFF.

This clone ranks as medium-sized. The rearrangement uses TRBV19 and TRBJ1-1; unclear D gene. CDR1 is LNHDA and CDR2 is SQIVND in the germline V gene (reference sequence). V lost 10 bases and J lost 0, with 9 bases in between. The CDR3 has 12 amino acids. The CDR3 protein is CATEGMNTEAFF. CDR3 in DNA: TGTGCCACAGAGGGAATGAACACTGAAGCTTTCTTT. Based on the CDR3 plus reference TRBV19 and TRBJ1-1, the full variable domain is DGGITQSPKYLFRKEGQNVTLSCEQNLNHDAMYWYRQDPGQGLRLIYYSQIVNDFQKGDIAEGYSVSREKKESFPLTVTSAQKNPTAFYLCATEGMNTEAFFGQGTRLTVV.

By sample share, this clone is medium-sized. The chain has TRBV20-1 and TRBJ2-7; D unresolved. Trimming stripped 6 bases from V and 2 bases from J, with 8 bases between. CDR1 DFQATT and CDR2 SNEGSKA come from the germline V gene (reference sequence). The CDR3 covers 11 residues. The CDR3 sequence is CSATSAYEQYF. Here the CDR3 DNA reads TGCAGTGCCACGTCCGCCTACGAGCAGTACTTC.

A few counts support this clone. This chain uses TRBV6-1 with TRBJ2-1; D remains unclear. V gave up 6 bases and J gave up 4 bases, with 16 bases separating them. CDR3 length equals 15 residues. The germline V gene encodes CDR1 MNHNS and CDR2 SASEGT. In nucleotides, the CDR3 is TGTGCCAGCAGGCTACAGTATGAATCTTACAATGAGCAGTTCTTC. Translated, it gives CASRLQYESYNEQFF.

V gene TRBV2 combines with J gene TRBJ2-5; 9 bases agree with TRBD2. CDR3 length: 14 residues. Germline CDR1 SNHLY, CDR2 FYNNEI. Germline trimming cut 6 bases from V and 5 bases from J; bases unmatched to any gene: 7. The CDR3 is CASSATSGRETQYF. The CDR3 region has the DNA TGTGCCAGCAGCGCGACTAGCGGCCGGGAGACCCAGTACTTC.

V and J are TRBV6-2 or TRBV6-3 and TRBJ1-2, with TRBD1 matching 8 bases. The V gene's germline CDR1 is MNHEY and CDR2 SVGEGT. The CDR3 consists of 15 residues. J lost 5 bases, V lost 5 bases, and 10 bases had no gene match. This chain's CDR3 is CASSAVRQGSYGYTF. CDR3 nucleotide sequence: TGTGCCAGCAGTGCTGTCCGACAGGGGTCGTATGGCTACACCTTC.

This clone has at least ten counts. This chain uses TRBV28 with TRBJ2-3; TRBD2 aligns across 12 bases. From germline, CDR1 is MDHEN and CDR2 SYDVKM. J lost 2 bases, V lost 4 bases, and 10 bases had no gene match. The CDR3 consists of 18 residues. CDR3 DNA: TGTGCCAGCAGTTCGCCCCGGACTAGCGGGACCTACACAGATACGCAGTATTTT. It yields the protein CASSSPRTSGTYTDTQYF.

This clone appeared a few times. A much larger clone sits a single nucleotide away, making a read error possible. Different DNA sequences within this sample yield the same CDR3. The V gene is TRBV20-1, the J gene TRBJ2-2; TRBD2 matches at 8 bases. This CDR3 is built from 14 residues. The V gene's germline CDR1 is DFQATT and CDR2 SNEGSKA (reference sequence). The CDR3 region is CRGREGRDTGELFF. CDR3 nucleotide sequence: TGTAGGGGCCGGGAGGGGCGGGACACCGGGGAGCTGTTTTTT.

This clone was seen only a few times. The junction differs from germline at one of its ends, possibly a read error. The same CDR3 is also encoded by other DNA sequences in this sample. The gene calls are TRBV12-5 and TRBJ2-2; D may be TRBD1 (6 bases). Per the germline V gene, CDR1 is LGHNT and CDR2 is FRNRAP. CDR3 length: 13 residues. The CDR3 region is CASAQQGVGELFF. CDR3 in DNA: TGCGCTAGTGCCCAACAGGGTGTTGGGGAGCTGTTTTTT.

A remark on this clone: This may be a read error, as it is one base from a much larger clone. In DNA, the CDR3 is TGCAGTCTCGAGGGGTCTAGCGGGGATCGCCGAAATGTGCAGTTCTTC. Translation: CSLEGSSGDRRNVQFF. The chain is built from TRBV20-1 and TRBJ2-1, with 9 bases aligning to TRBD2. Germline CDR1 reads DFQATT; CDR2 reads SNEGSKA (reference sequence). This CDR3 is built from 16 residues.